One and the same sample provided the 10 T cell receptor beta chains below, sequenced in a study of cytomegalovirus exposure and HLA in healthy donors. The PCR was carried out with 60 Vbeta primers and 13 Jbeta primers. Clones were sequenced by immunoSEQ multiplex PCR, and TCRdb holds only the in-frame ones, with some missing. This sample has around 67,000 clones; approximately 67% occur once, and the top ten carry approximately 2%. The sequenced sample consisted of PBMCs. These receptors all stem from a woman aged 25 to 39 in good health and CMV-seronegative.

The chain couples TRBV10-2 to TRBJ1-2, with D possibly being TRBD1 (5 bases). The length of the CDR3 is 16 residues. V lost 6 bases and J lost 3, with 20 bases in between. Germline V gene data show CDR1 as WSHSY and CDR2 as SAAADI. The CDR3 coding sequence is TGCGCCAGCAGCCTAAAAGCGGGCAGGGCGGACTATGGCTACACCTTC. Its translation is CASSLKAGRADYGYTF.

This clone turned up a few times. The chain recombines TRBV30 with TRBJ1-1; 8 bases fit TRBD1. Trimming at V came to 3 bases and at J to 4 bases, leaving 7 bases not matched to a gene. CDR3 length equals 14 residues. The germline V gene has CDR1 GTSNPN and CDR2 SVGIG (reference sequence). Here the CDR3 reads CAWRGQGKGTEAFF. Written as DNA, the CDR3 is TGTGCCTGGAGAGGACAGGGAAAGGGCACTGAAGCTTTCTTT. The whole variable domain, filled in from reference TRBV30 and TRBJ1-1, reads SQTIHQWPATLVQPVGSPLSLECTVEGTSNPNLYWYRQAAGRGLQLLFYSVGIGQISSEVPQNLSASRPQDRQFILSSKKLLLSDSGFYLCAWRGQGKGTEAFFGQGTRLTVV.

The table lists this clone with a few counts. This chain connects TRBV7-8 to TRBJ2-7; D call uncertain. The CDR3 is 13 amino acids. Germline V CDR1 and CDR2: SGHVS, FQNEAQ. V was cut by 6 bases and J by 2 bases, with 11 bases left in between. CDR3 sequence: CASRYGQAYEQYF. Written as DNA, the CDR3 is TGTGCCAGCAGGTATGGGCAGGCCTACGAGCAGTACTTC. Supplemented by reference TRBV7-8 and TRBJ2-7, the full variable domain reads GAGVSQSPRYKVAKRGQDVALRCDPISGHVSLFWYQQALGQGPEFLTYFQNEAQLDKSGLPSDRFFAERPEGSVSTLKIQRTQQEDSAVYLCASRYGQAYEQYFGPGTRLTVT.

This chain uses TRBV19 with TRBJ2-3; 9 positions agree with TRBD1. V lost 3 bases and J lost 10; bases outside the gene matches: 8. Germline lookup yields CDR1 LNHDA and CDR2 SQIVND (reference sequence). The CDR3 loop spans 14 amino acids. CDR3 sequence reads: CASSMTGGKVSQYF. In nucleotides, the CDR3 is TGTGCCAGTAGTATGACAGGGGGAAAGGTATCGCAGTATTTT.

The J gene is TRBJ2-5, the V gene TRBV7-9; TRBD2 aligns across 7 bases. In germline, CDR1 is SEHNR, CDR2 FQNEAQ (reference sequence). V lost 5 bases, J lost 1 base, and 10 bases stayed unmatched. The CDR3 length is 16 residues. The CDR3 DNA follows: TGTGCCAGCAGCCCTCCCGGGGGGTCTCCCCAAGAGACCCAGTACTTC. It specifies CASSPPGGSPQETQYF.

The chain has TRBV7-8 and TRBJ1-1; weak D call: TRBD1 (6 bases). The CDR3 is 16 residues long. Deletions cut 5 bases from V and 1 base from J, with 17 bases between. Germline V gives CDR1 SGHVS, CDR2 FQNEAQ. The DNA for the CDR3 is TGTGCCAGCAGCGCGCGAGGGTTAGGGGGGAACACTGAAGCTTTCTTT. It translates to CASSARGLGGNTEAFF.

In its sample, this clone was seen a few times. This chain joins TRBV7-3 and TRBJ2-1, with unresolved D. The CDR3 is 15 residues long. The germline CDR1 and CDR2 sequences are SGHTA and FQGTGA. V gave up 3 bases and J gave up 0 bases, with 9 bases separating them. CDR3 sequence (DNA): TGTGCCAGCAGCTTGACACCGAGCTCCTACAATGAGCAGTTCTTC. Translated: CASSLTPSSYNEQFF.

V and J are TRBV11-2 and TRBJ2-5; TRBD2 matches at 7 bases. Germline trimming cut 4 bases from V and 2 bases from J; bases unmatched to any gene: 4. Per germline, CDR1 SGHAT and CDR2 FQNNGV. The CDR3 consists of 14 residues. The CDR3 sequence: CASSSPGGQETQYF. The CDR3 region has the DNA TGTGCCAGCAGCTCCCCGGGGGGTCAAGAGACCCAGTACTTC.

The V gene is TRBV2, the J gene TRBJ2-5; TRBD1 matches 7 bases. V dropped 8 bases and J dropped 5; count of bases not matched to a gene: 14. Germline CDR1 reads SNHLY; CDR2 reads FYNNEI. The CDR3 spans 15 residues. As DNA, the CDR3 is TGTGCCAGCCGACCCCAAACAGGGGTGACCGAGACCCAGTACTTC. This sequence encodes CASRPQTGVTETQYF. The whole variable domain, filled in from reference TRBV2 and TRBJ2-5, reads EPEVTQTPSHQVTQMGQEVILRCVPISNHLYFYWYRQILGQKVEFLVSFYNNEISEKSEIFDDQFSVERPDGSNFTLKIRSTKLEDSAMYFCASRPQTGVTETQYFGPGTRLLVL.

The V gene is TRBV7-2, the J gene TRBJ2-7, with 12 nucleotides matching TRBD1. This CDR3 spans 15 amino acids. The germline V gene has CDR1 SGHTA and CDR2 FQGNSA. The V gene end was trimmed by 2 bases and the J gene end by 6 bases; junction bases not matched to a gene: 5. The DNA of the CDR3 is TGTGCCAGCAGCTTATGGGGACAGGGGGCCGGCGAGCAGTACTTC. Translated, it gives CASSLWGQGAGEQYF.